Below, 7 T cell receptor beta chains from the same sample are listed, as sequenced in a study of siplizumab effects on memory and regulatory T cells. This table comes from immunoSEQ multiplex PCR, and its TCRdb copy is limited to in-frame clones, with some not included. The sample lists fewer than 130,000 clones; just under 95% were seen once. Sequences were obtained from CD4+ T cells sorted from blood. Receptors originate from a human donor in good health.

The chain combines TRBV5-1 with TRBJ1-2; the D is unclear. From germline, CDR1 is SGHRS and CDR2 YFSETQ. The CDR3 covers 12 residues. Trimming left V 2 bases short and J 1 base short, with 3 bases between. For the CDR3, the DNA is TGCGCCAGCAGCTTCGATAACTATGGCTACACCTTC. Translating gives CASSFDNYGYTF.

The chain uses TRBV5-1 and TRBJ2-2; possible D gene TRBD2, 6 bases. This CDR3 is built from 16 residues. Trimming shortened V by 0 bases and J by 0 bases, and 9 bases separated the two germline ends. The germline V gene encodes CDR1 SGHRS and CDR2 YFSETQ. CDR3 sequence reads: CASSLVGGTNTGELFF. As DNA, the CDR3 is TGCGCCAGCAGCTTGGTTGGCGGGACGAACACCGGGGAGCTGTTTTTT.

This chain connects TRBV6-5 to TRBJ2-7; 12 positions match TRBD1. Looked up from germline, CDR1 is MNHEY and CDR2 is SVGAGI. The CDR3 has 14 residues. V lost 5 bases, J lost 4 bases, and 3 bases stayed unmatched. This CDR3 is CASSRGQGAYEQYF. CDR3 DNA sequence: TGTGCCAGCAGTCGGGGACAGGGGGCATACGAGCAGTACTTC.

The chain recombines TRBV27 with TRBJ2-7, with 9 nucleotides matching TRBD1. The length of the CDR3 is 16 residues. V shed 6 bases, J shed 3 bases, and the junction held 12 bases outside the gene matches. CDR1 MNHEY and CDR2 SMNVEV come from the germline V gene (reference sequence). The CDR3 protein is CASSLGYTGGVYEQYF. DNA of the CDR3: TGTGCCAGCAGCCTTGGGTACACAGGGGGCGTCTACGAGCAGTACTTC.

V gene TRBV27 combines with J gene TRBJ2-7; 7 nucleotides match TRBD2. Germline CDR1 MNHEY, CDR2 SMNVEV (reference sequence). There are 16 residues in the CDR3. V gave up 6 bases and J gave up 2 bases; unmatched junction bases: 13. The CDR3 loop is CASSRLGSAGAYEQYF. CDR3 sequence (DNA): TGTGCCAGCAGCCGCCTCGGGTCGGCGGGAGCCTACGAGCAGTACTTC.

This chain links TRBV7-9 with TRBJ1-1; TRBD1 aligns across 10 bases. Germline CDR1 is SEHNR and CDR2 is FQNEAQ (reference sequence). V gave up 5 bases and J gave up 4 bases; unmatched junction bases: 10. The CDR3 is 16 amino acids. The CDR3 DNA follows: TGTGCCAGCAGCCCCCGACAGGGGGCGAGGGTCACTGAAGCTTTCTTT. Translation gives CASSPRQGARVTEAFF.

This clone was counted once. The V and J genes are TRBV5-1 and TRBJ2-1; D call uncertain. The germline V and J ends were trimmed by 0 bases and 15 bases, with 16 bases remaining between them. CDR3 length: 13 residues. Germline lookup yields CDR1 SGHRS and CDR2 YFSETQ. The CDR3 reads CASSLDRTIERFF. Written as DNA, the CDR3 is TGCGCCAGCAGCTTGGATAGGACGATCGAGAGGTTCTTC. The complete variable domain, with remaining parts taken from reference TRBV5-1 and TRBJ2-1, reads KAGVTQTPRYLIKTRGQQVTLSCSPISGHRSVSWYQQTPGQGLQFLFEYFSETQRNKGNFPGRFSGRQFSNSRSEMNVSTLELGDSALYLCASSLDRTIERFFGPGTRLTVL.